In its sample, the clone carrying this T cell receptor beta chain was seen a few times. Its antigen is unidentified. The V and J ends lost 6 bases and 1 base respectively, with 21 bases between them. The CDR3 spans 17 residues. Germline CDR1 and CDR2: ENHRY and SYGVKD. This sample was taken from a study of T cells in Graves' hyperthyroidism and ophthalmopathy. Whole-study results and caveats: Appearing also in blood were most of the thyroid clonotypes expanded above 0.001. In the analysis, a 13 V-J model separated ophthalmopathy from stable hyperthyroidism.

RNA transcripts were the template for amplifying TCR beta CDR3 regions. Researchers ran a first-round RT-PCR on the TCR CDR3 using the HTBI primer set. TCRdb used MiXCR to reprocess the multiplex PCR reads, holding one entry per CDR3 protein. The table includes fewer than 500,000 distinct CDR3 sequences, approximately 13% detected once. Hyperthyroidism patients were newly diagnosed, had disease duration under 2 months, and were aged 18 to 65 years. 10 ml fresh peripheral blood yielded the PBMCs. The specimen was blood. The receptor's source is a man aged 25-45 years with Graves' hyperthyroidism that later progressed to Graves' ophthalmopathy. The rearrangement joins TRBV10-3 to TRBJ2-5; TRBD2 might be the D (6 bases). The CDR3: CAISGFRDGSSQETQYF. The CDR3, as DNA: TGTGCCATCAGCGGATTCCGGGACGGGAGTTCCCAAGAGACCCAGTACTTC.